These 13 T cell receptor beta chains came from one sample sequenced in a study of blood T cell repertoires in COVID-19. Sequencing used immunoSEQ multiplex PCR; TCRdb keeps in-frame clones, though not all of them. The repertoire holds over 120,000 clones, with about 75% as singletons. What was sequenced was PBMCs or T cells enriched from blood (not recorded which). These receptors all stem from a woman aged 45-59 years who had recovered from COVID-19.

The V and J genes are TRBV19 and TRBJ1-5; TRBD1 agrees at 8 bases. Per germline, CDR1 LNHDA and CDR2 SQIVND (reference sequence). V shed 1 base and J 0 bases; nucleotides not matched to a gene: 11. There are 19 residues in the CDR3. The CDR3 loop reads CASSIGHRGLGHSNQPQHF. The CDR3 DNA reads as TGTGCCAGTAGTATAGGCCACAGGGGGTTAGGTCATAGCAATCAGCCCCAGCATTTT. Full variable domain (outside the CDR3, taken from reference TRBV19 and TRBJ1-5): DGGITQSPKYLFRKEGQNVTLSCEQNLNHDAMYWYRQDPGQGLRLIYYSQIVNDFQKGDIAEGYSVSREKKESFPLTVTSAQKNPTAFYLCASSIGHRGLGHSNQPQHFGDGTRLSIL.

The rearrangement joins TRBV14 to TRBJ2-1; unclear D gene. The CDR3 has 16 amino acids. Germline-derived CDR1 and CDR2 are SGHDN and FVKESK. Between the trimmed V and J ends, which lost 0 bases and 0 bases, there was a span of 9 bases. CDR3 sequence reads: CASSQDVYRSYNEQFF. The CDR3 DNA follows: TGTGCCAGCAGCCAAGACGTCTATCGCTCCTACAATGAGCAGTTCTTC.

The chain carries TRBV24-1 and TRBJ2-7, with D perhaps TRBD2 (5 bases). Between the trimmed V and J ends, which lost 7 bases and 9 bases, there was a span of 21 bases. The CDR3 is made up of 14 amino acids. Germline V CDR1 and CDR2: KGHDR, SFDVKD. DNA of the CDR3: TGTGCCACCAGGCCTAGCCGGGCTCACTCCGGGCAGTACTTC. Protein: CATRPSRAHSGQYF.

This rearrangement joins TRBV7-8 to TRBJ1-6; 7 nucleotides match TRBD1. The V and J ends lost 5 bases and 17 bases, in that order; junction bases with no gene match: 9. This CDR3 is 12 amino acids long. CDR1 and CDR2 from the germline V gene are SGHVS and FQNEAQ. CDR3 in amino acids: CASSPSTGNIHF. DNA of the CDR3: TGTGCCAGCAGCCCCTCGACAGGGAATATCCACTTT.

This clone was seen a few times. The CDR3 nucleotides read TGTGCCAGCAGTGAGCGGGGCTCTGGAAACACCATATATTTT. This translates into CASSERGSGNTIYF. J is TRBJ1-3 and V is TRBV6-1; the D is unclear. The CDR3 length is 14 residues. The ends were cut back, 3 bases at V and 0 bases at J, with 6 bases in the middle. CDR1 is MNHNS and CDR2 is SASEGT in the germline V gene.

The CDR3 sequence: CASSRQGGPGSYNEQFF. CDR3 DNA: TGTGCCAGCAGTCGACAGGGGGGCCCGGGCTCCTACAATGAGCAGTTCTTC. The rearrangement links TRBV27 to TRBJ2-1; 9 bases match TRBD1. Losses at the gene ends were 5 bases for V and 0 bases for J; bases not matched to a gene: 8. Germline V gene lookup returns CDR1 MNHEY and CDR2 SMNVEV (reference sequence). The CDR3 loop spans 17 amino acids.

This chain links TRBV7-2 with TRBJ2-1; possible D gene TRBD2, 6 bases. The germline V gene encodes CDR1 SGHTA and CDR2 FQGNSA. The CDR3 totals 16 residues. V was cut by 2 bases and J by 0 bases, with 11 bases left in between. In DNA, the CDR3 is TGTGCCAGCAGCTTATTTGGGGGGAGCTCCTACAATGAGCAGTTCTTC. Its translation is CASSLFGGSSYNEQFF.

This chain uses TRBV25-1 with TRBJ1-2, with 9 bases fitting TRBD1. The CDR3 covers 12 residues. Germline V CDR1 and CDR2: MGHDK, SYGVNS. Trimming at V came to 6 bases and at J to 7 bases, leaving 3 bases not matched to a gene. The CDR3: CASSRDRVGYTF. CDR3 sequence (DNA): TGTGCCAGCAGCCGGGACAGGGTTGGCTACACCTTC.

The chain carries TRBV14 and TRBJ2-2; possibly TRBD2 for D (6 bases). The V end lost 2 bases, the J end lost 4 bases, and 11 bases lay between the germline ends. The CDR3 length is 15 residues. Germline V gives CDR1 SGHDN, CDR2 FVKESK. Written as DNA, the CDR3 is TGTGCCAGCAGCCAAAGGGACTCTTCCACCGGGGAGCTGTTTTTT. It yields the protein CASSQRDSSTGELFF.

J is TRBJ1-1 and V is TRBV13; 7 bases agree with TRBD1. Trimming at V came to 2 bases and at J to 1 base, leaving 10 bases not matched to a gene. Germline values: CDR1 PRHDT, CDR2 FYEKMQ (reference sequence). The CDR3 loop spans 17 amino acids. The CDR3 DNA reads as TGTGCCAGCAGCTTATCCACAGGGGCATATAGGAACACTGAAGCTTTCTTT. It is translated as CASSLSTGAYRNTEAFF.

V gene TRBV19 combines with J gene TRBJ2-1; TRBD2 matches 8 bases. This CDR3 region has 15 residues. CDR1 and CDR2 from the germline V gene are LNHDA and SQIVND (reference sequence). V gave up 3 bases and J gave up 9 bases; unmatched junction bases: 10. CDR3 bases: TGTGCCAGTAGTATCCACGGGACTAGAAAAGTTGAGCAGTTCTTC. It is translated as CASSIHGTRKVEQFF.

This chain connects TRBV5-1 to TRBJ1-1, with D perhaps matching TRBD1 (6 bases). V was pared by 2 bases and J by 4 bases, with 9 bases between. Germline CDR1 and CDR2: SGHRS and YFSETQ. The CDR3 length is 13 residues. The CDR3 reads CASSFKGVTEAFF. Here the CDR3 DNA reads TGCGCCAGCAGCTTCAAGGGGGTCACTGAAGCTTTCTTT.

This chain uses TRBV7-3 with TRBJ2-5; D ambiguous. The CDR3 has 13 residues. V was clipped by 5 bases and J by 5 bases, with 12 bases between them. The germline V gene has CDR1 SGHTA and CDR2 FQGTGA. The CDR3: CASSPPNRETQYF. The CDR3 DNA follows: TGTGCCAGCAGCCCCCCGAACCGGGAGACCCAGTACTTC.